Listed below are T cell receptor beta chains from one sample, sequenced in a study of shared T cell receptors in the human thymus. Using immunoSEQ multiplex PCR, the repertoire was profiled, and TCRdb retains in-frame clones only, with some absent. The table includes about 660,000 clones, 88% detected once. This sample also appeared in a second study, on human thymus T cells.

What was sequenced was thymocytes. The receptors derive from a boy in the first two years of life with a congenital heart defect. Both conserved end residues are part of each CDR3. Fields, in order: D gene, V gene, clone size, J gene, CDR3 DNA, CDR3 protein. A D gene is named only where the DNA matches it firmly. Some rows mark clone size as missing; the rest say once, few, many or name a class of expanded clone.

>NA|TRBV19|NA|TRBJ2-2
TGTGCCAGTAGTTTCGACGCCAGGGGCACCGGGGAGCTGTTTTTT
CASSFDARGTGELFF
>NA|TRBV2|NA|TRBJ2-7
TGTGCCAGCAGCGGGACTGAACCCTACGAGCAGTACTTC
CASSGTEPYEQYF
>TRBD2|TRBV11-3|NA|TRBJ2-4
TGTGCCAGCAGCTTTCCAGAGGGGGGACTAGCGGGACCGCCCAAAAACATTCAGTACTTC
CASSFPEGGLAGPPKNIQYF
>TRBD2|TRBV29-1|NA|TRBJ2-3
TGCAGCGTTGAGGGGGGGTCCACAGATACGCAGTATTTT
CSVEGGSTDTQYF
>TRBD2|TRBV4-1|once|TRBJ2-4
TGCGCCAGCACCCAGGCCCTAGCGGGAGAGGGGGCCAAAAACATTCAGTACTTC
CASTQALAGEGAKNIQYF
>NA|TRBV28|NA|TRBJ2-7
TGTGCCAGCAGTTCCCCCGGGTGGGAGAGGTACGAGCAGTACTTC
CASSSPGWERYEQYF
>TRBD1|TRBV27|NA|TRBJ1-3
TGTGCCAGCAGTTCGAACAGGGGCTCTGGAAACACCATATATTTT
CASSSNRGSGNTIYF
>TRBD2|TRBV4-2|once|TRBJ2-5
TGTGCCAGCAGCCAAGAGGAATGGGCGGGAGTGAGGGAGACCCAGTACTTC
CASSQEEWAGVRETQYF
>NA|TRBV7-9|NA|TRBJ1-3
TGTGCCAGCAGCTCCCCCCGAGGGTCTGGAAACACCATATATTTT
CASSSPRGSGNTIYF
>NA|TRBV12-5|NA|TRBJ1-2
TGTGCTAGTGGTTTTGGACACCGCTATGGCTACACCTTC
CASGFGHRYGYTF
>TRBD1|TRBV27|few|TRBJ2-7
TGTGCCAGCAGTTTCCGGACAGGGGTCGAGCAGTACTTC
CASSFRTGVEQYF
>NA|TRBV15|NA|TRBJ2-7
TGTGCCACCAGCCCATTGCGGGACAGTACCTACGAGCAGTACTTC
CATSPLRDSTYEQYF
>NA|TRBV9|NA|TRBJ1-5
TGTGCCAGCAGCGCAGAGGGATATAGCAATCAGCCCCAGCATTTT
CASSAEGYSNQPQHF
>NA|TRBV13|NA|TRBJ2-3
TGTGCCAGCACCACCCTACCAGATACGCAGTATTTT
CASTTLPDTQYF
>NA|TRBV15|NA|TRBJ1-4
TGTGCCACCAGCATGGAGAGTGCAACTAATGAAAAACTGTTTTTT
CATSMESATNEKLFF
>NA|TRBV14|once|TRBJ2-5
TGTGCCAGCAGCCAAGCCGGATCTAGTTTGGCCCTTTACCAAGAGACCCAGTACTTC
CASSQAGSSLALYQETQYF
>NA|TRBV15|NA|TRBJ1-2
TGTGCCACCAGTGTCGAGGGAACCGAACAGAATGGCTACACCTTC
CATSVEGTEQNGYTF
>NA|TRBV7-9|NA|TRBJ1-2
TGTGCCAGCAGCCTAAACTACAGGGACGGAGATGGCTACACCTTC
CASSLNYRDGDGYTF
>TRBD2|TRBV11-3|NA|TRBJ2-1
TGTGCCAGCAGCTTTCTAGCGGGAGGGCCGTTCAATGAGCAGTTCTTC
CASSFLAGGPFNEQFF
>TRBD1|TRBV5-4|NA|TRBJ2-2
TGTGCCAGCAGCTTGGACAGGGGGAGCACCGGGGAGCTGTTTTTT
CASSLDRGSTGELFF
>TRBD1|TRBV7-9|NA|TRBJ2-7
TGTGCCAGCAGCTTTTTACAGGGGCCCCCCCACGAGCAGTACTTC
CASSFLQGPPHEQYF
>TRBD2|TRBV27|NA|TRBJ2-7
TGTGCCAGCAGGCCGGGACTAGCGGCCTACGAGCAGTACTTC
CASRPGLAAYEQYF
>TRBD2|TRBV11-3|NA|TRBJ2-1
TGTGCCAGCAGCTTAGAGGCTCTAGCGGGCAGGAATGAGCAGTTCTTC
CASSLEALAGRNEQFF
>TRBD2|TRBV19|NA|TRBJ2-1
TGTGCCAGTAGGGGGACTAGCGGGAGTAATGAGCAGTTCTTC
CASRGTSGSNEQFF
>TRBD2|TRBV30|NA|TRBJ2-1
TGTGCCTGGACGACTAGCGGGTTTTACAATGAGCAGTTCTTC
CAWTTSGFYNEQFF
>TRBD1|TRBV19|once|TRBJ2-7
TGTGCCAGTAGTATTTCCGGGACAGGGAGAACCTACGAGCAGTACTTC
CASSISGTGRTYEQYF
>TRBD2|TRBV4-3|NA|TRBJ2-3
TGCGCCAGCAGCCAAGATAGAACTAGCGGGAGTCCAGATACGCAGTATTTT
CASSQDRTSGSPDTQYF
>NA|TRBV18|NA|TRBJ1-3
TGTGCCAGCTCACCCCAGACAGGCCTACTAATCTCTGGAAACACCATATATTTT
CASSPQTGLLISGNTIYF
>NA|TRBV4-2|once|TRBJ2-7
TGTGCCAGCAGCCCAGCCCTAGCAATCTACGAGCAGTACTTC
CASSPALAIYEQYF
>TRBD2|TRBV19|once|TRBJ2-5
TGTGCCAGTAGGGCCCGTTCGGGACTAGCGGGAGAGACCCAGTACTTC
CASRARSGLAGETQYF
>NA|TRBV27|NA|TRBJ2-7
NA
CASSSSWTSSYEQYF
>TRBD2|TRBV28|NA|TRBJ2-3
TGTGCCAGCAGGGGGGGGAGTCCGCGATTGGGTAGCACAGATACGCAGTATTTT
CASRGGSPRLGSTDTQYF
>TRBD1|TRBV29-1|NA|TRBJ2-3
TGCAGCGTTGGGCCCACAGGGGGCCGGACAGATACGCAGTATTTT
CSVGPTGGRTDTQYF
>NA|TRBV19|NA|TRBJ1-5
TGTGCCAGTAGTACCAGCACAGGGAACCAGCCCCAGCATTTT
CASSTSTGNQPQHF
>NA|TRBV18|NA|TRBJ2-5
TGTGCCAGCTCACCAGGGGGCGGGGAGACCCAGTACTTC
CASSPGGGETQYF
>NA|TRBV6-5|NA|TRBJ1-1
TGTGCCAGCACCCCCTCGAACACTGAAGCTTTCTTT
CASTPSNTEAFF
>TRBD2|TRBV30|once|TRBJ2-1
TGTGCCTGGAGTGTAAACCAGCGGGAGAAGGATGAGCAGTTCTTC
CAWSVNQREKDEQFF
>TRBD1|TRBV30|NA|TRBJ1-1
TGTGCCTGGAGGGACAGGGGGCGCGCTTTCTTT
CAWRDRGRAFF
>TRBD1|TRBV4-2|NA|TRBJ1-2
TGTGCCAGCAGCCAAGAAACCCGGGACAGGGACTATGGCTACACCTTC
CASSQETRDRDYGYTF
>TRBD1|TRBV2|NA|TRBJ1-2
TGTGCCAGCGCTGGGGGGACAGGGGAGTTGGATGGCTACACCTTC
CASAGGTGELDGYTF
>NA|TRBV29-1|NA|TRBJ1-2
TGCAGCGTTGAAGGAGGAGCCAACTATGGCTACACCTTC
CSVEGGANYGYTF
>TRBD2|TRBV30|NA|TRBJ2-7
TGTGCCTGGAGTGTACCCGACCAGACTAGCGGGAGAAAGTACGAGCAGTACTTC
CAWSVPDQTSGRKYEQYF
>TRBD1|TRBV7-9|NA|TRBJ1-4
TGTGCCAGCAGCTTAGGAGCCTACAGGGGACTTCATGAAAAACTGTTTTTT
CASSLGAYRGLHEKLFF
>TRBD2|TRBV6-6|NA|TRBJ2-2
TGTGCCAGCAGTCCAAGCGGGAAGAACACCGGGGAGCTGTTTTTT
CASSPSGKNTGELFF
>NA|TRBV5-4|NA|TRBJ2-2
TGTGCCAGCAGCTTGGACCCCGAAGGGGAGGACACCGGGGAGCTGTTTTTT
CASSLDPEGEDTGELFF
>TRBD2|TRBV6-8|NA|TRBJ2-5
TGTGCCAGCAGTTACCGGACCAACCTAGCGGGAGAGGTGACCCAGTACTTC
CASSYRTNLAGEVTQYF
>TRBD1|TRBV2|NA|TRBJ1-2
TGTGCCAGCAGTGAATCCCCGACAGGGGGCTATGGCTACACCTTC
CASSESPTGGYGYTF
>NA|TRBV7-9|NA|TRBJ1-1
TGTGCCAGCAGCCCCCTGTCGGGACACCTTGACACTGAAGCTTTCTTT
CASSPLSGHLDTEAFF
>TRBD2|TRBV7-8|NA|TRBJ2-3
TGTGCCAGCAGCTTCGTTGTGGGAGGGCCGCCCTGGTTAGATACGCAGTATTTT
CASSFVVGGPPWLDTQYF